The next 23 T cell receptor beta chains were all read from a single sample in a study of post-analysis software for immune sequencing data. What these receptors recognize is not known. Included in the TCR beta cDNA libraries were unique molecular identifiers. TCRdb processed the PCR reads anew with MiXCR; each CDR3 protein has one entry. The data show about 820,000 distinct CDR3 sequences, with roughly half seen just once and approximately 4.5% held by the top ten. Study results and caveats: The five TRBV segments detected at higher frequency in patients than in controls included TRBV5-6, TRBV5-1 and TRBV20-1.

The sequenced material came from blood. The source is a girl aged 10-17 years with multiple sclerosis.

The sample holds a few counts of this clonotype. CDR3 sequence reads: CASSLAEGPGANYGYTF. CDR3 DNA: TGCGCCAGCAGCTTGGCAGAGGGGCCCGGAGCTAACTATGGCTACACCTTC. The rearrangement links TRBV5-1 to TRBJ1-2; TRBD1 is a possible D gene (5 bases). This CDR3 region has 17 residues. V dropped 0 bases and J dropped 0 bases, with 15 bases sitting between them. The germline CDR1 and CDR2 sequences are SGHRS and YFSETQ.

The gene calls are TRBV2 and TRBJ2-7; D remains unclear. Germline assignment: CDR1 SNHLY and CDR2 FYNNEI. This CDR3 has 15 residues. V was pared by 1 base and J by 2 bases, with 12 bases between. CDR3: CASSEGQPGAYEQYF. In nucleotides, the CDR3 is TGTGCCAGCAGTGAAGGGCAGCCCGGAGCCTACGAGCAGTACTTC.

The chain combines TRBV29-1 with TRBJ1-2; maybe TRBD1 (5 bases). V was pared by 6 bases and J by 4 bases, with 27 bases between. The CDR3 has 17 residues. In germline, CDR1 is SQVTM, CDR2 ANQGSEA. The CDR3 nucleotides read TGCAGCGTAGTCCGCTTAGCAGGGCTTAATATAGGCTATGGCTACACCTTC. Translated, it gives CSVVRLAGLNIGYGYTF.

This clonotype occurred a few times. V is TRBV7-2 and J is TRBJ2-3, with 8 bases lining up with TRBD2. Germline values: CDR1 SGHTA, CDR2 FQGNSA. The CDR3 runs 15 residues. Germline trimming cut 5 bases from V and 4 bases from J; bases unmatched to any gene: 8. The CDR3 DNA reads TGTGCCAGCAGCCCATTAAGCGGGGGCGCAGATACGCAGTATTTT. Translating gives CASSPLSGGADTQYF.

This sequence joins TRBV20-1 and TRBJ2-7, with D perhaps TRBD2 (5 bases). V gave up 6 bases and J gave up 4 bases, with 19 bases separating them. The CDR3 loop spans 14 amino acids. Germline-derived CDR1 and CDR2 are DFQATT and SNEGSKA (reference sequence). CDR3 in amino acids: CSAVSPGGSYEQYF. DNA of the CDR3: TGCAGTGCAGTGAGCCCAGGAGGTAGTTACGAGCAGTACTTC.

V gene TRBV10-3 combines with J gene TRBJ2-7; 9 positions agree with TRBD1. The ends lost 6 bases at V and 5 bases at J; junction bases unmatched: 17. Germline V gene lookup returns CDR1 ENHRY and CDR2 SYGVKD. The CDR3 is 17 residues long. The CDR3 DNA is TGTGCCATCAGGAAGGGGACAGGGAAGTCCTCGGGGGACGAGCAGTACTTC. It translates to CAIRKGTGKSSGDEQYF.

This clonotype was found once. The chain couples TRBV2 to TRBJ2-3; TRBD2 agrees at 12 bases. CDR1 and CDR2 (germline): SNHLY, FYNNEI. The CDR3 covers 15 residues. V trimming: 6 bases; J trimming: 6 bases; junction bases outside the gene matches: 7. The CDR3 nucleotides read TGTGCCAGCAGCGGACTAGCGGGGAGGAGGGATACGCAGTATTTT. Encoded protein: CASSGLAGRRDTQYF.

The chain has TRBV10-3 and TRBJ2-3, with 7 bases fitting TRBD1. Trimming cost V 10 bases and J 3 bases; bases outside gene matches: 10. The CDR3 totals 14 residues. Germline CDR1 and CDR2: ENHRY and SYGVKD. This CDR3 is CATTLGQATDTQYF. The CDR3 bases are TGTGCCACTACACTCGGACAGGCGACAGATACGCAGTATTTT.

This clonotype was recorded a few times. The chain uses TRBV29-1 and TRBJ1-4; D uncertain. Trimming took off 3 bases at V and 2 bases at J, with 7 bases between the two ends. The germline CDR1 and CDR2 sequences are SQVTM and ANQGSEA. CDR3 length: 13 residues. The CDR3 DNA follows: TGCAGCGTTGAGGGGAGGACTAATGAAAAACTGTTTTTT. Protein: CSVEGRTNEKLFF.

This rearrangement joins TRBV25-1 to TRBJ1-4; D is unresolved. The CDR3 has 16 amino acids. The V gene lost 2 bases and the J gene lost 6 bases, with 16 bases spanning the gap. Germline lookup yields CDR1 MGHDK and CDR2 SYGVNS. The CDR3 spells CASSESGGVTYEKLFF. CDR3 bases: TGTGCCAGCAGTGAAAGCGGAGGTGTGACTTATGAAAAACTGTTTTTT.

This clonotype was found a few times. The chain combines TRBV29-1 with TRBJ2-5; TRBD1 matches at 7 bases. Germline V CDR1 and CDR2: SQVTM, ANQGSEA. The CDR3 contains 13 residues. Trimming took 4 bases from V and 0 from J; bases not matched to a gene: 2. DNA for the CDR3: TGCAGCGTTGCGGGACAGTACCAAGAGACCCAGTACTTC. Encoded protein: CSVAGQYQETQYF.

This clonotype came up a few times. As DNA, the CDR3 is TGCAGCGCCCGGACAGGGGGGACGGGGGGCTACACCTTC. This gives the protein CSARTGGTGGYTF. The chain joins TRBV29-1 to TRBJ1-2, with 10 bases aligning to TRBD1. V lost 7 bases and J lost 8; bases outside the gene matches: 10. Germline loops: CDR1 SQVTM, CDR2 ANQGSEA. This CDR3 comprises 13 residues. Together with reference TRBV29-1 and TRBJ1-2, the CDR3 gives the full variable domain: SAVISQKPSRDICQRGTSLTIQCQVDSQVTMMFWYRQQPGQSLTLIATANQGSEATYESGFVIDKFPISRPNLTFSTLTVSNMSPEDSSIYLCSARTGGTGGYTFGSGTRLTVV.

The chain joins TRBV9 to TRBJ1-1; no clear D. Germline loops: CDR1 SGDLS, CDR2 YYNGEE. Trimming took off 1 base at V and 3 bases at J, with 7 bases between the two ends. The CDR3 contains 13 residues. CDR3 sequence reads: CASSVSPHTEAFF. The DNA of the CDR3 is TGTGCCAGCAGCGTATCCCCACACACTGAAGCTTTCTTT.

This clonotype was seen a single time. It may be a read error: a sequence one base away is much more abundant. V usage is TRBV20-1 and J usage is TRBJ2-1, with D possibly matching TRBD1 (6 bases). The CDR3 sequence is 15 residues long. Germline V CDR1 and CDR2: DFQATT, SNEGSKA (reference sequence). The DNA for the CDR3 is TGCAGTACCTTAACAGGGCTGGACTCCCACAATGAGCAGTTCTTC. It translates to CSTLTGLDSHNEQFF.

The chain employs TRBV6-5 and TRBJ2-1, with TRBD2 identical over 10 bases. The germline CDR1 and CDR2 sequences are MNHEY and SVGAGI. Unmatched junction bases numbered 7, after V lost 2 bases and J lost 6 bases. CDR3 size: 16 residues. CDR3 region: CASSYTPSGGPNEQFF. In DNA, the CDR3 is TGTGCCAGCAGTTACACGCCTAGCGGGGGACCCAATGAGCAGTTCTTC.

The chain is built from TRBV15 and TRBJ2-3; tentatively, D is TRBD1 or TRBD2 (5 bases each). The V end lost 1 base, the J end lost 2 bases, and 13 bases lay between the germline ends. The CDR3 loop spans 16 amino acids. Per germline, CDR1 LNHNV and CDR2 YYDKDF (reference sequence). As DNA, the CDR3 is TGTGCCACCAGCAGAGGATTGGGGACGGCCACAGATACGCAGTATTTT. This gives the protein CATSRGLGTATDTQYF.

This chain links TRBV7-6 with TRBJ2-1, with D maybe TRBD2 (6 bases). This CDR3 has 13 amino acids. Germline CDR1 reads SGHVS; CDR2 reads FNYEAQ. V was cut by 5 bases and J by 6 bases, with 11 bases left in between. CDR3 protein: CASSSTSSNEQFF. CDR3 bases: TGTGCCAGCAGCAGCACTAGCTCCAATGAGCAGTTCTTC.

The chain is built from TRBV7-8 and TRBJ2-1; no firm D call. This CDR3 spans 11 amino acids. V was cut by 8 bases and J by 10 bases, with 12 bases left in between. Per germline, CDR1 SGHVS and CDR2 FQNEAQ. CDR3: CASGILREQFF. CDR3 sequence (DNA): TGTGCCAGCGGCATTCTACGAGAGCAGTTCTTC.

This clonotype came up a few times. This rearrangement joins TRBV4-1 to TRBJ2-5, with D possibly being TRBD2 (5 bases). The germline V gene has CDR1 MGHRA and CDR2 YSYEKL. V was trimmed by 1 base and J by 1 base, leaving 13 bases between them. The CDR3 covers 16 residues. In DNA form, the CDR3 reads TGCGCCAGCAGCCAAGGGGAGCCGGGCGTCCAAGAGACCCAGTACTTC. This encodes CASSQGEPGVQETQYF.

This clonotype was detected a few times. V and J are TRBV20-1 and TRBJ2-7; a possible D gene is TRBD2 (6 bases). Per the germline V gene, CDR1 is DFQATT and CDR2 is SNEGSKA (reference sequence). The germline V and J ends were trimmed by 3 bases and 7 bases, with 19 bases remaining between them. This CDR3 comprises 14 residues. In DNA, the CDR3 is TGCAGTGCTAGTTTGCGGGACGTCTTTTGGGAGCAGTACTTC. Translating gives CSASLRDVFWEQYF.

A single count supports this clonotype. CDR3 in DNA: TGTGCCAGCAGTTTATTTCGGGGAAGTATGGTCAATGAGCAGTTCTTC. This gives the protein CASSLFRGSMVNEQFF. V and J are TRBV12-3 or TRBV12-4 and TRBJ2-1, with D maybe TRBD2 (5 bases). V lost 2 bases and J lost 6, with 17 bases in between. The CDR3 totals 16 residues.

The rearrangement uses TRBV20-1 and TRBJ2-1; the match to TRBD2 covers 8 bases. The CDR3 loop spans 15 amino acids. Germline V lookup: CDR1 DFQATT, CDR2 SNEGSKA (reference sequence). Trimming cost V 0 bases and J 3 bases; bases outside gene matches: 4. Here the CDR3 DNA reads TGCAGTGCTAGAGATTGGGCGGGAGGCTACAATGAGCAGTTCTTC. Residues: CSARDWAGGYNEQFF.

V gene TRBV5-1 combines with J gene TRBJ2-7; 10 positions match TRBD2. The J call may be wrong; the DNA end is better matched by TRBJ2-5. The CDR3 has 16 amino acids. From germline, CDR1 is SGHRS and CDR2 YFSETQ. The CDR3 here is CASSLAASGSGETQYF. For the CDR3, the DNA is TGCGCCAGCAGCTTGGCAGCTAGCGGGAGCGGTGAGACCCAGTACTTC.